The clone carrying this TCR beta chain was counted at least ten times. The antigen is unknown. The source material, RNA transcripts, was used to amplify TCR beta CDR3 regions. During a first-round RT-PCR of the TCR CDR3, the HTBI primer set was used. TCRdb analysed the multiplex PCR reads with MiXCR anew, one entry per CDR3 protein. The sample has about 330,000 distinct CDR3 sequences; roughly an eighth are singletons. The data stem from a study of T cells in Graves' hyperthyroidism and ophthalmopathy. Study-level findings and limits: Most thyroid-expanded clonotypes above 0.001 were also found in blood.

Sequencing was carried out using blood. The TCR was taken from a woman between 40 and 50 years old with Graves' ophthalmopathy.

The CDR3 is CASSEGSVSYEQYF. Here the CDR3 DNA reads TGTGCCAGCAGTGAAGGGAGCGTCTCCTACGAGCAGTACTTC. The rearrangement uses TRBV6-1 and TRBJ2-7; no firm D call. This CDR3 is built from 14 residues. Germline V gene data show CDR1 as MNHNS and CDR2 as SASEGT. The V and J ends lost 1 base and 0 bases respectively, with 7 bases between them.